This TCR beta chain was captured in a study of cytomegalovirus exposure and HLA in healthy donors. Study-wide context: HLA-typed donors were the source of tens of millions of unique TCRs, which an early data release held.

Germline loops: CDR1 KGHSH, CDR2 LQKENI. With 3 bases removed from V and 2 bases from J, the gap between germline ends came to 11 bases. This CDR3 comprises 15 residues. This clone came up once. 60 Vbeta and 13 Jbeta primers were used in PCR. Measured with immunoSEQ multiplex PCR; TCRdb has only the in-frame clones, and not every one. The profile shows some 170,000 clones, 60% to 80% of them singletons. The chain employs TRBV18 and TRBJ1-5; TRBD1 might be the D (6 bases). Input material: PBMCs. The receptor's source is a man aged 30 to 39 in good health and CMV-seropositive. The CDR3 sequence: CASSPSGGRNQPQHF. The CDR3 DNA reads as TGTGCCAGCTCACCGTCGGGGGGCCGCAATCAGCCCCAGCATTTT.